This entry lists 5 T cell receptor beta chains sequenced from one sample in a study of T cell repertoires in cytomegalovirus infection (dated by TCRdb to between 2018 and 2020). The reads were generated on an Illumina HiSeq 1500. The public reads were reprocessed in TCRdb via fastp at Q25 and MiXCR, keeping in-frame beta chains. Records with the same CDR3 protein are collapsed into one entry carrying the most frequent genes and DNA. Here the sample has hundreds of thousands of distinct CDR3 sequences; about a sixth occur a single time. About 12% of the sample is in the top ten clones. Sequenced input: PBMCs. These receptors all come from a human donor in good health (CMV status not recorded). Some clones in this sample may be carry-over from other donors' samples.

CDR3 protein: CASSLRPSGNHNEQFF. CDR3 coding DNA: TGCGCCAGCAGCTTGCGGCCTAGCGGGAATCACAATGAGCAGTTCTTC. This chain joins TRBV5-1 and TRBJ2-1, with 9 nucleotides matching TRBD2. The V segment lost 1 base and the J segment 5 bases; nucleotides outside the gene matches: 7. Germline CDR1 and CDR2: SGHRS and YFSETQ. This CDR3 is 16 amino acids long.

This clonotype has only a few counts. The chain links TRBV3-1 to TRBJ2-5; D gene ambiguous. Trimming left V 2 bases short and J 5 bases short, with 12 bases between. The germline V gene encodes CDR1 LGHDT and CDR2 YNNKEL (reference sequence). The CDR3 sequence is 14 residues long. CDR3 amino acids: CASSQYEPKETQYF. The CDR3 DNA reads TGTGCCAGCAGCCAATACGAGCCCAAGGAGACCCAGTACTTC.

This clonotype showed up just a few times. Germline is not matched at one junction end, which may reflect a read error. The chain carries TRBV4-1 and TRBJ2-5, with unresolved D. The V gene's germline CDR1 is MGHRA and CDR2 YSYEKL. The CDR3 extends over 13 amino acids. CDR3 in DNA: TGTGCCAGCAGCGCAATGTCAATGGAGACCCAGTACTTC. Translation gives CASSAMSMETQYF.

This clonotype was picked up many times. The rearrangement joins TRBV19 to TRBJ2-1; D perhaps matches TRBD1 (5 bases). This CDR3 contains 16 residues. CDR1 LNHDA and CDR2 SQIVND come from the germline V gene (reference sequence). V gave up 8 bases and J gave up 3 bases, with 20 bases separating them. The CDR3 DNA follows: TGTGCCAGTGCGAAGTCGGGTGGGGCCGTCTACAATGAGCAGTTCTTC. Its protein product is CASAKSGGAVYNEQFF. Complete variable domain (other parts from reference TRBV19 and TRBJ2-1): DGGITQSPKYLFRKEGQNVTLSCEQNLNHDAMYWYRQDPGQGLRLIYYSQIVNDFQKGDIAEGYSVSREKKESFPLTVTSAQKNPTAFYLCASAKSGGAVYNEQFFGPGTRLTVL.

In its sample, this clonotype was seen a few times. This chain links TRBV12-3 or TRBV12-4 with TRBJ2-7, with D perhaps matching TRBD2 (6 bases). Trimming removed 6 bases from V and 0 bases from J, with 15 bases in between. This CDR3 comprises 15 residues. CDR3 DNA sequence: TGTGCCAGCAGCCCCTATGGGGGGAACTCCTACGAGCAGTACTTC. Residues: CASSPYGGNSYEQYF.